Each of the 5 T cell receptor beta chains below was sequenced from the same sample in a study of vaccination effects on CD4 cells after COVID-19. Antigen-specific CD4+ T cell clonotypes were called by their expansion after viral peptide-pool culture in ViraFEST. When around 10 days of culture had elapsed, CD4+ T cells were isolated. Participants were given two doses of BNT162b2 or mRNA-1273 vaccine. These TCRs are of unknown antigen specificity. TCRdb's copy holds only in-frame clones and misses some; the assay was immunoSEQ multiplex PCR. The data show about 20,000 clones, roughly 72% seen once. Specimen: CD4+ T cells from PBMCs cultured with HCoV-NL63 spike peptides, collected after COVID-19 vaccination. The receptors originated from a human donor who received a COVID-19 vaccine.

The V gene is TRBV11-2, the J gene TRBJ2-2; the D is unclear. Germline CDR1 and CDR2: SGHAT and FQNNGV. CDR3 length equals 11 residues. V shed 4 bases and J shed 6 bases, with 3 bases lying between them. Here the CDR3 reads CASSSSGELFF. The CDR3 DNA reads TGTGCCAGCAGCTCCTCCGGGGAGCTGTTTTTT.

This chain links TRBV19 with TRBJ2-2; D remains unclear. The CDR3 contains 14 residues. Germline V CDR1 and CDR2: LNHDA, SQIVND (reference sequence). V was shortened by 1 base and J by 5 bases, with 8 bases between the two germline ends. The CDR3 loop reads CASSIAGLTGELFF. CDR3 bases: TGTGCCAGTAGTATAGCGGGCCTAACCGGGGAGCTGTTTTTT.

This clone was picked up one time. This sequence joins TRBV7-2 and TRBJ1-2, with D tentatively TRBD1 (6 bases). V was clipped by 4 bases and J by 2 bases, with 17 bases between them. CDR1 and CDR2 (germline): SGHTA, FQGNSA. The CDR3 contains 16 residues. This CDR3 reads CASSSEAGVLNYGYTF. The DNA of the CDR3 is TGTGCCAGCAGCTCAGAAGCAGGGGTCCTGAACTATGGCTACACCTTC.

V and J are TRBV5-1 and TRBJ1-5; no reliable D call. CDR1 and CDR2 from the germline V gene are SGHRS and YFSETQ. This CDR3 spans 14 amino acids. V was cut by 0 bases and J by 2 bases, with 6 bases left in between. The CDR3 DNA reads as TGCGCCAGCAGCTTGGACGGGGGCAATCAGCCCCAGCATTTT. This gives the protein CASSLDGGNQPQHF.

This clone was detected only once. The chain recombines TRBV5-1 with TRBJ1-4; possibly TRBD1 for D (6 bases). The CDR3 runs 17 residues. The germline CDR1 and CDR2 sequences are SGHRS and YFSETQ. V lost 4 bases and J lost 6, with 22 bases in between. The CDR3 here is CASSPRQGPYRDEKLFF. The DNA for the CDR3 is TGCGCCAGCAGCCCCCGCCAGGGGCCTTATAGAGATGAAAAACTGTTTTTT.